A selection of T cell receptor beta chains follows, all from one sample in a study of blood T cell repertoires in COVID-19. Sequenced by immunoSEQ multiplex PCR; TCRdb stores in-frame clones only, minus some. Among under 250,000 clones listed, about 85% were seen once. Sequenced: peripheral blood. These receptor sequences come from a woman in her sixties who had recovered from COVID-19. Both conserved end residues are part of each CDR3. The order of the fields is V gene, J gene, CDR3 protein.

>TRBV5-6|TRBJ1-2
CASSLVDIPYGYGYTF
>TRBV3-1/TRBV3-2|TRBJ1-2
CASSGDRGKDYGYTF
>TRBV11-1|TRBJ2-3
CASSLGLGLASDTQYF
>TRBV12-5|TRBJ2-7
CASGLPAVGEGYEQYF
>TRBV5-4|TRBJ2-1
CASSLTDRVGEQFF
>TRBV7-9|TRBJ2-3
CASSLSSGETTDTQYF
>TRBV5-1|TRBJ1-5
CASSLGSNSNQPQHF
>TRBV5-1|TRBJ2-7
CASSLVASGGAFYEQYF
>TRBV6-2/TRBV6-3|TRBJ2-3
CASSLGTGGMDTQYF
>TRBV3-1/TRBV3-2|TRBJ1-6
CASSPRGANNSPLHF
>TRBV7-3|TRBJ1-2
CASSHRDTGYTF
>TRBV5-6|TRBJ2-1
CASSLERGEIYNEQFF
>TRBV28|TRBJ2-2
CASSGFRDRDRGELFF
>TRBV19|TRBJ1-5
CASSDRNNQPQHF
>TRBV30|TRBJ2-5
CALSRGKGEETQYF
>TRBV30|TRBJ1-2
CAWSETGGDGYTF
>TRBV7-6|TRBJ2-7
CASSLAAGKSYEQYF
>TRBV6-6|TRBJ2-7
CASSYYDSSYEQYF
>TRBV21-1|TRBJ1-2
CASSKVPQTAFNYGYTF
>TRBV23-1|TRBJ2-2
CASSPHDRGNTGELFF
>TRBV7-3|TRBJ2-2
CASEEGNTGELFF
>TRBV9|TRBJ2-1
CASSVATASNEQFF
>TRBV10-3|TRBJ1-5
CAINDRFGQPQHF
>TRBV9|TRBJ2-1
CASAPLPDNEEQFF
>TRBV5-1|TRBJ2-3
CASSLGGQGSDTQYF
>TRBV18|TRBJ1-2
CASSPNGGFGYTF
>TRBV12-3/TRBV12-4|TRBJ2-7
CASLGTASYEQYF
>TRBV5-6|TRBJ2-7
CASSKGIRGDSYEQYF
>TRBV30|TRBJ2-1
CAWSVLTNEQFF
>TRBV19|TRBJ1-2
CASSRGQGNYYGYTF
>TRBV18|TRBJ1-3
CASSPRDISDRTAGNTIYF
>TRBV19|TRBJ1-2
CASRVKGSGYYGYTF
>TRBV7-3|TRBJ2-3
CASSLTRTSADTQYF
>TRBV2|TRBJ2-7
CARSAGASSYEQYF
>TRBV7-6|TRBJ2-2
CASSMRGRGNTGELFF
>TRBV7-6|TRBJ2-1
CASSLAPRVGDEQFF
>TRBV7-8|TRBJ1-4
CASSLGGEKLFF
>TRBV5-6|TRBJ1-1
CASSFGARNTEAFF
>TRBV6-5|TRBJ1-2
CASTRAPYGYTF
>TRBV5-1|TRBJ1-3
CASSFSTGAGNTIYF
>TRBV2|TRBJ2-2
CASSVRGRFEPGELFF
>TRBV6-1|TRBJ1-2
CASSEGVTVHGYTF
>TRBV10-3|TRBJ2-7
CAISESTYEQYF
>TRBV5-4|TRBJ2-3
CASSPGQFTDTQYF
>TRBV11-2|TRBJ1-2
CASSNDRALLFF
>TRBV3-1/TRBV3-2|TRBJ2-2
CASSHTSGANTGELFF
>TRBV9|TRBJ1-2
CASSVEGTQGAHGYTF
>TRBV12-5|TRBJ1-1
CASGRDRGLAFF
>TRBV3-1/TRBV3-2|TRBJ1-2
CASSQPEGSGGYTF
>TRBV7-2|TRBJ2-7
CASSQPRTGVSYEQYF
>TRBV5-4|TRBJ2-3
CASSLGNRGLRTDTQYF
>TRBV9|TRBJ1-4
CASSVEGDSEKLFF
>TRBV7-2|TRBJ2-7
CASSSSRREQYF
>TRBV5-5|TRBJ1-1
CASSTPGVTEAFF
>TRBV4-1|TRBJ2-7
CASSQGTSGVFFKAEQYF
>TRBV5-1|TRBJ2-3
CASSSGTGQTDTQYF